These T cell receptor beta chains were read from a single sample in a study of OX40 agonist ivuxolimab in advanced cancers. Some clones are missing from TCRdb's copy, which holds only in-frame ones; the method was immunoSEQ multiplex PCR. The repertoire holds 55,000 to 65,000 clones, with about 85% as singletons. Sequenced here: CD4+ or CD8+ T cells sorted from blood, sampled in a trial of the OX40 agonist ivuxolimab. The receptors shown here come from an adult with an advanced solid tumor such as melanoma, head and neck, liver or kidney cancer. Each CDR3 is given with its conserved first and last residue. Each record gives: J gene, V gene, CDR3 protein.

j_call: TRBJ2-5
v_call: TRBV18
cdr3_aa: CASSFPGSRETQYF

j_call: TRBJ2-3
v_call: TRBV4-2
cdr3_aa: CASSQDIGDTDTQYF

j_call: TRBJ1-1
v_call: TRBV13
cdr3_aa: CASSSTDRGSTEAFF

j_call: TRBJ1-1
v_call: TRBV9
cdr3_aa: CASSVLLGGDTEAFF

j_call: TRBJ1-2
v_call: TRBV4-3
cdr3_aa: CASSQYLDREDYGYTF

j_call: TRBJ2-3
v_call: TRBV7-2
cdr3_aa: CASSPGLVKADTQYF

j_call: TRBJ2-3
v_call: TRBV11-2
cdr3_aa: CASSWRARGTDTQYF

j_call: TRBJ2-3
v_call: TRBV19
cdr3_aa: CASGPQALATDTQYF

j_call: TRBJ1-2
v_call: TRBV5-1
cdr3_aa: CASSLDRETNYGYTF

j_call: TRBJ2-7
v_call: TRBV7-9
cdr3_aa: CASSLGNQGTYEQYF

j_call: TRBJ1-3
v_call: TRBV7-3
cdr3_aa: CASSPSRAGTGNTIYF

j_call: TRBJ2-1
v_call: TRBV19
cdr3_aa: CASSLLAGSQFF

j_call: TRBJ1-6
v_call: TRBV6-5
cdr3_aa: CASSYSPERRGPPLHF

j_call: TRBJ2-2
v_call: TRBV7-2
cdr3_aa: CASSLGLRDPNTGELFF

j_call: TRBJ2-2
v_call: TRBV5-4
cdr3_aa: CASSPRQGPSTGELFF

j_call: TRBJ2-7
v_call: TRBV6-5
cdr3_aa: CASSFASLPSEQYF

j_call: TRBJ2-3
v_call: TRBV18
cdr3_aa: CASSPGADTQYF

j_call: TRBJ1-5
v_call: TRBV2
cdr3_aa: CASSERAGGWDQPQHF

j_call: TRBJ2-3
v_call: TRBV20-1
cdr3_aa: CSPRTDTQYF

j_call: TRBJ1-1
v_call: TRBV11-2
cdr3_aa: CASSLEERSKAFF

j_call: TRBJ2-5
v_call: TRBV6-6
cdr3_aa: CASSLRGETQYF

j_call: TRBJ2-5
v_call: TRBV5-5
cdr3_aa: CASRAGTREHQETQYF

j_call: TRBJ2-1
v_call: TRBV7-9
cdr3_aa: CASSLLSNEQFF

j_call: TRBJ1-2
v_call: TRBV5-1
cdr3_aa: CASSLGAAGDGGYTF

j_call: TRBJ2-7
v_call: TRBV18
cdr3_aa: CASSLLLGQGDHEQYF

j_call: TRBJ1-3
v_call: TRBV5-1
cdr3_aa: CASSLEGNDRNTIYF

j_call: TRBJ2-7
v_call: TRBV6-1
cdr3_aa: CASSQTSDKAYEQYF

j_call: TRBJ2-1
v_call: TRBV28
cdr3_aa: CASSRPRTGDNEQFF

j_call: TRBJ1-4
v_call: TRBV19
cdr3_aa: CASYNRQGAAELFF

j_call: TRBJ2-2
v_call: TRBV7-2
cdr3_aa: CASSLLQYTGELFF

j_call: TRBJ1-1
v_call: TRBV18
cdr3_aa: CASSGGQGGGTEAFF

j_call: TRBJ2-5
v_call: TRBV1
cdr3_aa: CTSSLRPRLETQYF

j_call: TRBJ2-6
v_call: TRBV9
cdr3_aa: CASSSRVGGANVLTF

j_call: TRBJ1-6
v_call: TRBV5-1
cdr3_aa: CASSFDQGTGSPLHF

j_call: TRBJ2-6
v_call: TRBV5-6
cdr3_aa: CASSSGPEANVLTF

j_call: TRBJ2-3
v_call: TRBV6-5
cdr3_aa: CASSLSGGYTDTQYF

j_call: TRBJ1-1
v_call: TRBV6-4
cdr3_aa: CASIPRRSQPMNTEAFF